This T cell receptor (beta chain) comes out of a study of T cell responses to AZD1222 COVID-19 vaccine. Study results and caveats: Only a handful of people who got AZD1222 tested seropositive at baseline. The study sampled repertoires only after the peak T cell response. There were vaccine-associated CD4 TCRs across spike, dominant at 160-218 and 743-854.

This clone has only a few counts. Its matching antigen is unknown. With 3 bases clipped from V and 4 bases from J, the junction kept 6 bases outside the gene matches. The germline V gene has CDR1 SEHNR and CDR2 FQNEAQ (reference sequence). This CDR3 spans 15 amino acids. Second doses that came at about 4 or about 12 weeks were put together. Only in-frame clones appear in the TCRdb table, and some are missing; sequencing was by immunoSEQ multiplex PCR. The repertoire holds roughly 160,000 clones, 70% to 90% seen once, with roughly 4% in the top ten. The sequenced sample was peripheral blood, obtained 28 days after the second AZD1222 dose. The chain recombines TRBV7-9 with TRBJ1-1; 9 nucleotides line up with TRBD1. The TCR originated in an adult who received the AZD1222 COVID-19 vaccine. In DNA form, the CDR3 reads TGTGCCAGCAGCTTCGGCGGGACAGGGTCCACTGAAGCTTTCTTT. Translation: CASSFGGTGSTEAFF.